This entry lists 14 T cell receptor beta chains sequenced from one sample in a study of blood T cell repertoires in COVID-19. TCRdb's copy holds only in-frame clones and misses some; the assay was immunoSEQ multiplex PCR. The table shows under 150,000 clones, with roughly four fifths occurring only once. The sample comprised PBMCs or T cells enriched from blood (not recorded which). These receptors were taken from a man aged 30 to 45 who had recovered from COVID-19.

The chain has TRBV24-1 and TRBJ2-5; 9 bases agree with TRBD2. The germline gives CDR1 KGHDR, CDR2 SFDVKD. The V and J ends lost 5 bases and 3 bases, in that order; junction bases with no gene match: 6. There are 15 residues in the CDR3. The CDR3 sequence is CATSGAGGGEETQYF. Here the CDR3 DNA reads TGTGCCACCAGTGGAGCGGGAGGCGGGGAAGAGACCCAGTACTTC.

The gene calls are TRBV19 and TRBJ2-2, with 8 bases that match TRBD2. The length of the CDR3 is 15 residues. The ends lost 6 bases at V and 5 bases at J; junction bases unmatched: 8. CDR1 is LNHDA, CDR2 SQIVND, per germline (reference sequence). As DNA, the CDR3 is TGTGCCAGTAGGCGGGTTAGCGGGAATACCGGGGAGCTGTTTTTT. Its protein is CASRRVSGNTGELFF.

J is TRBJ2-1 and V is TRBV4-2, with 14 bases identical to TRBD2. The CDR3 extends over 18 amino acids. V lost 5 bases to trimming and J lost 1 base; unmatched junction nucleotides: 7. Per germline, CDR1 LGHNA and CDR2 YNFKEQ. Here the CDR3 DNA reads TGTGCCAGCAGCACCTTGGGACTAGCGGGAGTATCCTACAATGAGCAGTTCTTC. Residues: CASSTLGLAGVSYNEQFF.

The chain carries TRBV5-1 and TRBJ2-1; 7 bases align to TRBD1. CDR3 length equals 14 residues. The V gene's germline CDR1 is SGHRS and CDR2 YFSETQ. Unmatched junction bases numbered 13, after V lost 7 bases and J lost 9 bases. As DNA, the CDR3 is TGCGCCAGCGGACCCGACAGGGTCGGCGGTGAGCAGTTCTTC. As protein: CASGPDRVGGEQFF.

V and J are TRBV7-6 and TRBJ2-3; D might be TRBD2 (6 bases). The CDR3 runs 15 residues. Trimming shortened V by 1 base and J by 2 bases, and 10 bases separated the two germline ends. Germline values: CDR1 SGHVS, CDR2 FNYEAQ. DNA of the CDR3: TGTGCCAGCAGCTTAGTGGCTAGCGTCACAGATACGCAGTATTTT. Amino acid sequence: CASSLVASVTDTQYF.

This clone was seen once. This chain links TRBV15 with TRBJ2-3; 8 nucleotides match TRBD2. V shed 3 bases and J 7 bases; nucleotides not matched to a gene: 6. The CDR3 spans 14 residues. Per the germline V gene, CDR1 is LNHNV and CDR2 is YYDKDF (reference sequence). CDR3 loop: CATSRGLGGNTQYF. In nucleotides, the CDR3 is TGTGCCACCAGCAGGGGACTAGGAGGAAATACGCAGTATTTT.

J is TRBJ2-1 and V is TRBV11-2; 11 positions agree with TRBD1. J lost 4 bases, V lost 1 base, and 3 bases had no gene match. The CDR3 length is 16 residues. CDR1 is SGHAT, CDR2 FQNNGV, per germline. CDR3 region: CASSLGTGGSYNEQFF. CDR3 nucleotides: TGTGCCAGCAGCTTAGGGACAGGGGGCTCTTACAATGAGCAGTTCTTC.

The chain uses TRBV20-1 and TRBJ2-3; TRBD2 might be the D (5 bases). CDR1 is DFQATT, CDR2 SNEGSKA, per germline (reference sequence). The ends were cut back, 3 bases at V and 4 bases at J, with 17 bases in the middle. The CDR3 is 15 residues long. CDR3 coding DNA: TGCAGTGCTAGTTCCTTGGGTAGCGCCGCAGATACGCAGTATTTT. Its translation is CSASSLGSAADTQYF.

The chain carries TRBV29-1 and TRBJ2-7, with 8 bases fitting TRBD2. The V gene end was trimmed by 6 bases and the J gene end by 0 bases; junction bases not matched to a gene: 7. The germline V gene encodes CDR1 SQVTM and CDR2 ANQGSEA. The CDR3 runs to 14 residues. CDR3 sequence: CSVAAGALSYEQYF. The CDR3 nucleotides are TGCAGCGTGGCAGCGGGAGCCCTCTCCTACGAGCAGTACTTC.

The chain links TRBV5-6 to TRBJ1-1; the D gene is possibly TRBD1 (6 bases). The CDR3 is 18 amino acids. V was shortened by 3 bases and J by 8 bases, with 29 bases between the two germline ends. Per germline, CDR1 SGHDT and CDR2 YYEEEE. In nucleotides, the CDR3 is TGTGCCAGCAGCTCCCCGCTGCGGAATGGCAGGGGCACGAAAGAAGCTTTCTTT. It translates to CASSSPLRNGRGTKEAFF. The full variable domain, rest sourced from reference TRBV5-6 and TRBJ1-1, is DAGVTQSPTHLIKTRGQQVTLRCSPKSGHDTVSWYQQALGQGPQFIFQYYEEEERQRGNFPDRFSGHQFPNYSSELNVNALLLGDSALYLCASSSPLRNGRGTKEAFFGQGTRLTVV.

This clone appeared once. V is TRBV29-1 and J is TRBJ1-2; D possibly corresponds to TRBD1 (5 bases). Germline lookup yields CDR1 SQVTM and CDR2 ANQGSEA. The ends were cut back, 7 bases at V and 5 bases at J, with 17 bases in the middle. The CDR3 is made up of 13 amino acids. CDR3 DNA sequence: TGCAGCGACACAGGCTCGGGGGGTTATGGCTACACCTTC. Amino acid sequence: CSDTGSGGYGYTF.

The chain employs TRBV7-9 and TRBJ1-1, with D possibly matching TRBD1 (5 bases). The CDR3 sequence is 14 residues long. V was pared by 5 bases and J by 0 bases, with 10 bases between. The germline CDR1 and CDR2 sequences are SEHNR and FQNEAQ (reference sequence). As DNA, the CDR3 is TGTGCCAGCAGCCGAGACAGACTGAACACTGAAGCTTTCTTT. It encodes CASSRDRLNTEAFF.

The V gene is TRBV11-2, the J gene TRBJ1-3; a possible D gene is TRBD1 (5 bases). The V end lost 6 bases, the J end lost 1 base, and 19 bases lay between the germline ends. The CDR3 is 17 amino acids. CDR1 SGHAT and CDR2 FQNNGV come from the germline V gene. CDR3 residues: CASRNPAGRLSGNTIYF. CDR3 nucleotides: TGTGCCAGCAGAAACCCGGCGGGACGGCTATCTGGAAACACCATATATTTT.

The V call is TRBV28, the J call TRBJ2-7; TRBD1 aligns across 8 bases. From germline, CDR1 is MDHEN and CDR2 SYDVKM. The CDR3 has 15 residues. V lost 3 bases to trimming and J lost 3 bases; unmatched junction nucleotides: 7. CDR3 sequence reads: CASSLGQEVGYEQYF. In nucleotides, the CDR3 is TGTGCCAGCAGTTTGGGACAGGAGGTGGGCTACGAGCAGTACTTC.